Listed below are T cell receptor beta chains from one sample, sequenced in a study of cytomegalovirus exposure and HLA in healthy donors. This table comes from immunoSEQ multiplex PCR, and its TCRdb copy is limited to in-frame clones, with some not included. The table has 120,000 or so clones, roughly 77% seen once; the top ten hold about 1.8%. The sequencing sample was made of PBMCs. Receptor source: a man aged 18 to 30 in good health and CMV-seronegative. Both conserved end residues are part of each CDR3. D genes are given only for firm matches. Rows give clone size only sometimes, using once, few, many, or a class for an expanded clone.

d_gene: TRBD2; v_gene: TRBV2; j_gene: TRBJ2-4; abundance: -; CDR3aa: CASSELAGGIKNIQYF; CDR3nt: TGTGCCAGCAGTGAACTAGCGGGGGGTATCAAAAACATTCAGTACTTC
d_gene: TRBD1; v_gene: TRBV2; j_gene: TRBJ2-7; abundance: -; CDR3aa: CASGTTGGIIYEQYF; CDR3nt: TGTGCCAGCGGAACTACAGGGGGAATTATCTACGAGCAGTACTTC
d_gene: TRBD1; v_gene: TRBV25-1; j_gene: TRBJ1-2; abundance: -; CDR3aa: CASRDRGYGYTF; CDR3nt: TGTGCCAGCAGGGACAGGGGGTATGGCTACACCTTC
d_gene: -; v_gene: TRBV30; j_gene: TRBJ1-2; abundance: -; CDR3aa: CACFLPSRGHRNYGYIF; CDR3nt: TGTGCCTGCTTCCTCCCGAGTCGGGGACACCGAAACTATGGCTACATCTTC
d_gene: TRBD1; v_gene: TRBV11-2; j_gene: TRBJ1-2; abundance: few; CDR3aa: CASSAGQHLGGYTF; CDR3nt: TGTGCCAGCAGCGCGGGACAGCACCTGGGGGGCTACACCTTC
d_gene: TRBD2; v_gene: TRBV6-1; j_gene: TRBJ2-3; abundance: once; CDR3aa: CASSDAGGSLSDTQYF; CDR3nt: TGTGCCAGCAGTGATGCGGGGGGCTCCCTATCAGATACGCAGTATTTT
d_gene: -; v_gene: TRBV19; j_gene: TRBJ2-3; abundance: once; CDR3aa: CASKTLPSTDTQYF; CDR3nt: TGTGCCAGTAAGACACTTCCTAGCACAGATACGCAGTATTTT
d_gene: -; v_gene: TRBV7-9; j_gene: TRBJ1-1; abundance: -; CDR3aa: CASSPYSMNTEAFF; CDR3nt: TGTGCCAGCAGCCCTTACAGCATGAACACTGAAGCTTTCTTT
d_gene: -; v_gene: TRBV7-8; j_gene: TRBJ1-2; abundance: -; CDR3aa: CASSRRQLSQIYYGYTF; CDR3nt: TGTGCCAGCAGCCGGCGGCAACTTTCGCAGATATACTATGGCTACACCTTC
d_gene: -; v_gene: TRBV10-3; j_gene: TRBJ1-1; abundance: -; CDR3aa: CAISEKSGRERSEAFF; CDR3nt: TGTGCCATCAGTGAGAAAAGTGGCAGGGAAAGGAGCGAAGCTTTCTTT
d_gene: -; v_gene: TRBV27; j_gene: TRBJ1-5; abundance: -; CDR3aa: CASSLPRLNQPQHF; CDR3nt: TGTGCCAGCAGTTTACCCCGACTTAATCAGCCCCAGCATTTT
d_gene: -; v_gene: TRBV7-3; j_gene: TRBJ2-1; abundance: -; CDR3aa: CASSLTGGATPNNEQFF; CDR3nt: TGTGCCAGCAGCTTAACGGGGGGAGCCACTCCAAACAATGAGCAGTTCTTC
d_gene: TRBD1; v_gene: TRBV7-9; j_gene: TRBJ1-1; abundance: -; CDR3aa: CSSSAWSAGGMTEAFF; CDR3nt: TGTTCCAGCAGCGCTTGGTCGGCAGGGGGGATGACTGAAGCTTTCTTT
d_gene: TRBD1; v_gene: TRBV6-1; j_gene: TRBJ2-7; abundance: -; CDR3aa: CASSEVFGGTGGAYEQYF; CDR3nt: TGTGCCAGCAGTGAAGTATTTGGAGGGACAGGGGGGGCCTACGAGCAGTACTTC
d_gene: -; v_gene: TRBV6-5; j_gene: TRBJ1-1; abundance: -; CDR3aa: CASSYSRVNTEAFF; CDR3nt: TGTGCCAGCAGTTACTCCAGGGTGAATACTGAAGCTTTCTTT
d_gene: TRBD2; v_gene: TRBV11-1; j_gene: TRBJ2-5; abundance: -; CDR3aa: CASSFMGLADQETQYF; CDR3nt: TGTGCCAGCAGCTTTATGGGACTAGCGGACCAAGAGACCCAGTACTTC
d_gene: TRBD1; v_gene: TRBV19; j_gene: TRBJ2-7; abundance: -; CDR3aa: CASRRQGDYSYEQYF; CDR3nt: TGTGCCAGTAGACGACAGGGGGACTACTCCTACGAGCAGTACTTC
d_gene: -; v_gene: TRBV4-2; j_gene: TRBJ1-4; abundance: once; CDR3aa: CASSHGLEGVPEKLFF; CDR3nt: TGTGCCAGCAGCCACGGTCTGGAAGGGGTGCCGGAAAAACTGTTTTTT
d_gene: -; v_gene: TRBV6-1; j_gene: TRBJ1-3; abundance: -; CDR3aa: CASSGYSPSSGNTIYF; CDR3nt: TGTGCCAGCAGTGGTTACAGCCCGAGCTCTGGAAACACCATATATTTT
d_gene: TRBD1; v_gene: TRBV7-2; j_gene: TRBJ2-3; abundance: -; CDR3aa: CASSSGTGISDTQYF; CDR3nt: TGTGCCAGCAGCTCCGGGACAGGGATCTCAGATACGCAGTATTTT
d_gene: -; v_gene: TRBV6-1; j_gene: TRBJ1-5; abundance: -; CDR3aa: CASSEPSGVYSNQPQHF; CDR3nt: TGTGCCAGCAGTGAACCTTCGGGAGTTTATAGCAATCAGCCCCAGCATTTT
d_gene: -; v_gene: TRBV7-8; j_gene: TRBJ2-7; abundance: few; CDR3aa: CASSPEGRRLYEQYF; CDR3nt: TGTGCCAGCAGCCCCGAGGGTCGCAGACTATACGAGCAGTACTTC
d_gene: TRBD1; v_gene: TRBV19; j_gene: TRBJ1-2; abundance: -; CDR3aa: CASTNNPWTGDGNGYTF; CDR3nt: TGTGCCAGTACTAACAACCCATGGACAGGGGATGGGAACGGCTACACCTTC
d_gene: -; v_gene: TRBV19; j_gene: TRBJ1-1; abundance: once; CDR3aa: CASRDGRGNTEAFF; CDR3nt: TGTGCCAGTAGGGACGGCAGGGGGAACACTGAAGCTTTCTTT
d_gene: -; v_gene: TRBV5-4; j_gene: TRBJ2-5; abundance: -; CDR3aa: CASSLRGQGETQYF; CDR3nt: TGTGCCAGCAGTCTCAGGGGTCAGGGGGAGACCCAGTACTTC
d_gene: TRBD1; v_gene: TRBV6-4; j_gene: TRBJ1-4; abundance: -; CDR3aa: CASSNTGGPSEKLFF; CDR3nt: TGTGCCAGCAGTAATACAGGGGGCCCATCGGAAAAACTGTTTTTT
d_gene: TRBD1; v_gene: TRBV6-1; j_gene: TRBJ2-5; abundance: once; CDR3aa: CASSRTGDQETQYF; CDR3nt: TGTGCCAGCAGCCGGACAGGGGACCAAGAGACCCAGTACTTC
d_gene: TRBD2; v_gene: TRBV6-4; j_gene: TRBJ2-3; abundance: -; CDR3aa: CASSEGLAGGPDTQYF; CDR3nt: TGTGCCAGCAGTGAGGGACTAGCGGGGGGGCCAGATACGCAGTATTTT
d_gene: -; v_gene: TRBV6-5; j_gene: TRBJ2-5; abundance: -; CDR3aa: CASSYVFRGETQYF; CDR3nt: TGTGCCAGCAGTTACGTTTTCAGGGGAGAGACCCAGTACTTC
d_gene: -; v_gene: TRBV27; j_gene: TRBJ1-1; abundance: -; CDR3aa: CASSWRGSTEAFF; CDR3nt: TGTGCCAGCAGTTGGCGGGGAAGCACTGAAGCTTTCTTT
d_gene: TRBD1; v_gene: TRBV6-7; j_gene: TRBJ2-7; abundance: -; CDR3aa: CASPDPGTGVGEQYF; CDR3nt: TGTGCCAGCCCTGATCCTGGGACAGGGGTTGGCGAGCAGTACTTC
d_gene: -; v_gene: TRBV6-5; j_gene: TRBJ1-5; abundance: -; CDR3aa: CASSYRLDQPQHF; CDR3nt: TGTGCCAGCAGTTACCGTTTAGATCAGCCCCAGCATTTT
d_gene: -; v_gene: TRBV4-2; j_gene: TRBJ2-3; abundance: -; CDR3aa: CASSQAMSGDTQYF; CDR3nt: TGTGCCAGCAGCCAAGCCATGAGCGGAGATACGCAGTATTTT
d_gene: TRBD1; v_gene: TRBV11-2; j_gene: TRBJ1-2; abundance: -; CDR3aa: CASSLSGTGAIIGGYTF; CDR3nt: TGTGCCAGCAGCCTTTCCGGGACAGGGGCCATCATCGGGGGCTACACCTTC
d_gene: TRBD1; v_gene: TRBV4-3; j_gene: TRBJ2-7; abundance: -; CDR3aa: CASSQDRDRGLYEQYF; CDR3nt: TGCGCCAGCAGCCAAGATCGGGACAGGGGTCTTTACGAGCAGTACTTC
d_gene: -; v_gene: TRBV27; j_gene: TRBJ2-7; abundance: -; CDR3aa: CASSLRRASYEQYF; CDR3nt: TGTGCCAGCAGTTTACGGAGAGCATCCTACGAGCAGTACTTC
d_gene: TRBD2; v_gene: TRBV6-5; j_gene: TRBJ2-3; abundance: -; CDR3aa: CASSFYSGGAGDTQYF; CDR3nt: TGTGCCAGCAGTTTCTATAGCGGGGGGGCCGGTGATACGCAGTATTTT
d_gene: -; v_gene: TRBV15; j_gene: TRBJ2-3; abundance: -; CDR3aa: CATSRLRADTQYF; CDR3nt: TGTGCCACCAGCAGGCTCAGGGCAGATACGCAGTATTTT
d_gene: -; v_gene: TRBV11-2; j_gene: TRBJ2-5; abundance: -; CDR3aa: CASSFIPYQETQYF; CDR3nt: TGTGCCAGCAGCTTTATCCCTTACCAAGAGACCCAGTACTTC
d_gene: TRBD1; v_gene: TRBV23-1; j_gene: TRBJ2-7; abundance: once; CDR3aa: CASSQWPRQGAPYEQYF; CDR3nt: TGCGCCAGCAGTCAATGGCCTAGACAGGGTGCCCCCTACGAGCAGTACTTC
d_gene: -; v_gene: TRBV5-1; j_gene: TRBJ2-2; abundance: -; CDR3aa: CASSLGQLNTGELFF; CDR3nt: TGCGCCAGCAGCTTAGGACAGTTGAACACCGGGGAGCTGTTTTTT
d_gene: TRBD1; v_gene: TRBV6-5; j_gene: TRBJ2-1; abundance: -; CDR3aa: CASNGRQGHNEQFF; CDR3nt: TGTGCCAGCAATGGGAGACAGGGACACAATGAGCAGTTCTTC
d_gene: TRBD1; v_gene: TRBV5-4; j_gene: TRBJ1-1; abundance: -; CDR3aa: CASSTKFPGQGIGEAFF; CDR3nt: TGTGCCAGCAGCACTAAATTTCCGGGACAGGGCATTGGTGAAGCTTTCTTT
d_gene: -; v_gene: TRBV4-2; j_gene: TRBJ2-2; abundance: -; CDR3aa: CASSPLARGNTGELFF; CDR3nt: TGTGCCAGCAGCCCCCTTGCGCGGGGTAACACCGGGGAGCTGTTTTTT
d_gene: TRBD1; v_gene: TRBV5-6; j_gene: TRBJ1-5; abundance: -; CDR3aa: CASSLGPWDRDQPQHF; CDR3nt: TGTGCCAGCAGCTTGGGCCCATGGGACAGGGATCAGCCCCAGCATTTT
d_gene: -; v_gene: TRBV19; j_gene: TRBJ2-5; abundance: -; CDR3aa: CASSIDLARETQYF; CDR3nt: TGTGCCAGTAGTATAGATCTCGCGAGAGAGACCCAGTACTTC
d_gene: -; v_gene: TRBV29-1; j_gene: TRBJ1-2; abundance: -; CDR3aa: CSAEYRVDGYTF; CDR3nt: TGCAGCGCCGAGTACAGGGTCGATGGCTACACCTTC
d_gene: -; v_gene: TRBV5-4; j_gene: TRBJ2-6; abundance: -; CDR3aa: CASSFGGERRTGANVLTF; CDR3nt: TGTGCCAGCAGCTTTGGCGGGGAGCGGAGAACTGGGGCCAACGTCCTGACTTTC
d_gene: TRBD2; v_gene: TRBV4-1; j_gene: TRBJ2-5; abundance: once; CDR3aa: CASSHNPAIAGQETQYF; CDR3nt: TGCGCCAGCAGCCATAATCCAGCGATAGCGGGCCAAGAGACCCAGTACTTC
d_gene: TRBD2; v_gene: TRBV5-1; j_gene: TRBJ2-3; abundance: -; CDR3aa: CASSFPPGLAGSTDTQYF; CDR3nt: TGCGCCAGCAGCTTCCCCCCGGGACTAGCGGGCTCCACAGATACGCAGTATTTT
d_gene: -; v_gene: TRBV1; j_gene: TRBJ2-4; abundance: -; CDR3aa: CTSSQDRGILNIQYF; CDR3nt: TGCACCAGCAGCCAAGATAGGGGTATTTTAAACATTCAGTACTTC